The clone carrying this T cell receptor beta chain turned up a few times. The target antigen is unknown. The data originate from a study of beta chain features in type 1 diabetes. Study outcomes and limitations: PCR, the amplification step, might favor shorter templates, equally in patients and controls.

Reverse transcribing all isolated RNA meant expressed TCRB transcripts were sequenced. The assay was immunoSEQ multiplex PCR, and TCRdb's table has in-frame clones only and misses some. Here the sample spans about 340,000 clones, approximately 8.2% being singletons. The CDR3 spans 14 residues. The germline gives CDR1 SGHDT, CDR2 YYEEEE. V was pared by 5 bases and J by 2 bases, with 6 bases of the junction left unmatched. The chain recombines TRBV5-6 with TRBJ1-2; the match to TRBD1 covers 7 bases. The sample consisted of central memory CD4+ T cells from blood. The clonotype comes from a woman aged 18-29 years in good health. In DNA form, the CDR3 reads TGTGCCAGCAGTTCAATGACAGGGAACTATGGCTACACCTTC. Translating gives CASSSMTGNYGYTF.